This TCR beta chain derives from a study of naive and memory T cell subsets. Germline V gene sequence: CDR1 DFQATT, CDR2 SNEGSKA (reference sequence). V was cut by 3 bases and J by 7 bases, with 19 bases left in between. The CDR3 extends over 16 amino acids. Alpha and beta constant region primers primed reverse transcription for blood and skin samples. MiXCR, run by TCRdb on the UMI-ligation and nested PCR reads, gives a single entry per CDR3 protein. There are 15,000 to 20,000 distinct CDR3 sequences in the sample; 9.5% occur only once, and almost 7% lies in the top ten. Study-wide points: TCR transcript changes with activation or differentiation may affect this RNA method. Both skin biopsy types reportedly yielded TCRs, tuberculin sites far more.

This clonotype has more than one count but fewer than ten. The target antigen is unknown. Stated treatment: skin biopsy from PPD injection site in Mantoux-positive individual. Cells were not sorted; total RNA input targeted about 1 to 1000 ng. Biopsied sites were PPD injections in people with a positive Mantoux test. The TCR originated in an adult in good health. The sample in question was skin, obtained from a tuberculin skin test site. The chain employs TRBV20-1 and TRBJ1-6; tentatively, D is TRBD1 (5 bases). CDR3 nucleotide sequence: TGCAGTGCTAGGGCTGTTGGCGCAGGGTTGAATTCACCCCTCCACTTT. Amino acid sequence: CSARAVGAGLNSPLHF.